A single T cell receptor beta chain is shown here with its context. The data are from a study of T cell responses to AZD1222 COVID-19 vaccine. Per germline, CDR1 MNHEY and CDR2 SVGAGI. With 7 bases removed from V and 4 bases from J, the gap between germline ends came to 11 bases. The CDR3 is 14 residues long. Some clones are missing from TCRdb's copy, which holds only in-frame ones; the method was immunoSEQ multiplex PCR. The data show approximately 150,000 clones, 90% seen once. The sequence was obtained from an adult who received the AZD1222 COVID-19 vaccine. The rearrangement links TRBV6-5 to TRBJ2-6; no definite D call. The starting material was peripheral blood, obtained 28 days after the second AZD1222 dose. The CDR3 DNA reads TGTGCCAGCAAGGGCGTTAAGGGGGCCAACGTCCTGACTTTC. Residues: CASKGVKGANVLTF.